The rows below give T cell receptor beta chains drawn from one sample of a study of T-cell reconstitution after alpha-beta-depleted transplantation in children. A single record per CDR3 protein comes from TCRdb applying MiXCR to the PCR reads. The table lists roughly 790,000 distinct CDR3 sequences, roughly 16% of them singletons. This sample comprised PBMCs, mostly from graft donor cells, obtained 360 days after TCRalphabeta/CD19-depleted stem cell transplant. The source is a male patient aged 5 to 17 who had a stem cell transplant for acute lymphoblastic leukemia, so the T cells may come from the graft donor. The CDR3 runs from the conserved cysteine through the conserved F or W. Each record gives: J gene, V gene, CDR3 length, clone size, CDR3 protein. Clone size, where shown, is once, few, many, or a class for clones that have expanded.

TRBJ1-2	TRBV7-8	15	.	CASSLRSGVGYGYTF
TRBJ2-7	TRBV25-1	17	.	CASSSPSSGSLSYEQYF
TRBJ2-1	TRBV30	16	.	CAWSVMAGGPVNEQFF
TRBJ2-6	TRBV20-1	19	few	CSAARTGQRTSSGANVLTF
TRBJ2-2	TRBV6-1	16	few	CASTAWGGWNTGELFF
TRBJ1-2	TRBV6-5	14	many	CASSYQDPNYGYTF
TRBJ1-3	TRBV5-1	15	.	CASSLDISSGNTIYF
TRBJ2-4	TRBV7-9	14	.	CASSLASEGNIQYF
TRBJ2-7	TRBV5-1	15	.	CASSFSGVRGLEQYF
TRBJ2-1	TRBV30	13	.	CAWSVAHGNEQFF
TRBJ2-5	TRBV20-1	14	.	CSARVPLGIETQYF
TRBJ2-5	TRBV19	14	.	CATPSFPPQETQYF
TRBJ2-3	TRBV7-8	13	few	CASSQTFTDTQYF
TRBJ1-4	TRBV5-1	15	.	CASSSQGNLFEKLFF
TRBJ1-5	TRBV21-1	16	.	CASSSQNREYNQPQHF
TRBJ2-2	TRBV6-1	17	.	CASSAHLTGSVTGELFF
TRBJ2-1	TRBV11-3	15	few	CASSVGGISYNEQFF
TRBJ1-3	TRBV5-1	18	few	CASSLETGAIYSGNTIYF
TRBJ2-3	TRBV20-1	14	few	CSANKYDRTDTQYF
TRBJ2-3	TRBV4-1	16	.	CASSQGAGGLGDTQYF